This T cell receptor beta chain stems from a study of T-cell reconstitution after alpha-beta-depleted transplantation in children. Notes on the study in general: Some patients owed their high day-60 TCRbeta diversity to surviving recipient T cells and thymic progenitors. Hyperexpanded clones declined; after one year, newly produced T cells mostly supplied diversity. About two months after transplant, alpha-beta T cells reportedly came from several hundred expanded graft clones.

V lost 4 bases and J lost 6; bases outside the gene matches: 7. The CDR3 runs to 16 residues. Germline-derived CDR1 and CDR2 are SGHVS and FQNEAQ. The library targeted TCRbeta and was prepared with unique molecular identifiers. TCRdb ran MiXCR on the PCR reads and lists one entry per CDR3 protein. The sample has fewer than 400,000 distinct CDR3 sequences; around 20% are singletons. Points on this clonotype: Its antigen is not known.

The sequenced sample was PBMCs, mostly from graft donor cells, obtained 180 days after TCRalphabeta/CD19-depleted stem cell transplant. The chain uses TRBV7-8 and TRBJ2-3; 13 bases align to TRBD2. The TCR comes from a male patient younger than 18 who had a stem cell transplant for acute lymphoblastic leukemia, so the T cells may come from the graft donor. The CDR3 region is CASSYGTSGARDTQYF. The CDR3 nucleotides are TGTGCCAGCAGCTACGGGACTAGCGGGGCTAGGGATACGCAGTATTTT.